Each of the 23 T cell receptor beta chains below was sequenced from the same sample in a study of shared clonotypes between healthy human individuals (dated by TCRdb to between 2020 and 2021). Libraries were constructed by the immunoSEQ multiplex PCR assay. TCRdb obtained this table from immuneACCESS and retained in-frame rearrangements with V and J assigned. These tables miss some clones; where compared with another copy, unresolved V genes account for less than half of the shortfall, and the remainder is unexplained. This sample lists over 2 million clones; roughly 92% were detected once. 0.37% of the sample belongs to the ten largest clones. Specimen: naive CD4+ T cells from PBMCs. The cell subset or site label for this specimen denotes: CD45RA+ positively selected. The receptors were sampled from a man younger than 30 in good health. Some clones in this sample may be carry-over from other donors' samples.

This chain links TRBV5-1 with TRBJ2-7, with unresolved D. V lost 4 bases to trimming and J lost 3 bases, with 11 bases between them. Germline V gene data show CDR1 as SGHRS and CDR2 as YFSETQ. The CDR3 has 13 amino acids. CDR3 in amino acids: CASSREPNYEQYF. As DNA, the CDR3 is TGCGCCAGCAGCAGGGAACCAAACTACGAGCAGTACTTC.

The rearrangement joins TRBV15 to TRBJ2-1; 8 nucleotides agree with TRBD2. This CDR3 comprises 17 residues. The germline CDR1 and CDR2 sequences are LNHNV and YYDKDF (reference sequence). V lost 1 base to trimming and J lost 5 bases; unmatched junction nucleotides: 10. The CDR3 protein is CATSRGFTSGADNEQFF. DNA for the CDR3: TGTGCCACCAGCAGAGGATTCACTAGCGGAGCCGACAATGAGCAGTTCTTC.

The chain uses TRBV7-9 and TRBJ1-4; D call uncertain. This CDR3 contains 13 residues. V lost 3 bases, J lost 5 bases, and 7 bases lay in between. Germline V gene data show CDR1 as SEHNR and CDR2 as FQNEAQ (reference sequence). CDR3 in amino acids: CASSFSQNEKLFF. CDR3 DNA sequence: TGTGCCAGCAGCTTTAGCCAGAATGAAAAACTGTTTTTT.

This clone was recorded a few times. The CDR3 DNA sequence: TGCGCCAGCAGCTTGCTCAGGGCTGAGCAGTTCTTC. As protein: CASSLLRAEQFF. The chain employs TRBV5-1 and TRBJ2-1, with D possibly matching TRBD1 (5 bases). Germline CDR1 is SGHRS and CDR2 is YFSETQ. Trimming took off 1 base at V and 9 bases at J, with 8 bases between the two ends. CDR3 size: 12 residues.

As concerns this clone: The same CDR3 can be traced to other DNA sequences in this sample. The chain employs TRBV2 and TRBJ1-5; D is unresolved. CDR3 size: 13 residues. The V end was cut by 6 bases, the J end by 0 bases, with 6 bases between. Germline CDR1 reads SNHLY; CDR2 reads FYNNEI. CDR3 nucleotide sequence: TGTGCCAGCAGGGGGTATAGCAATCAGCCCCAGCATTTT. Its protein is CASRGYSNQPQHF.

The chain is built from TRBV19 and TRBJ2-1; D gene ambiguous. The CDR3 contains 17 residues. Germline CDR1 reads LNHDA; CDR2 reads SQIVND (reference sequence). V was cut by 3 bases and J by 0 bases, with 15 bases left in between. In DNA form, the CDR3 reads TGTGCCAGTAGTATGCGCGCGCGCCTGCGCTCCTACAATGAGCAGTTCTTC. It yields the protein CASSMRARLRSYNEQFF.

The chain uses TRBV2 and TRBJ1-4, with 8 bases aligning to TRBD1. Germline lookup yields CDR1 SNHLY and CDR2 FYNNEI. The V segment lost 10 bases and the J segment 5 bases; nucleotides outside the gene matches: 6. There are 13 residues in the CDR3. The CDR3: CATRTGINEKLFF. The CDR3 nucleotides are TGTGCCACCCGGACAGGGATAAATGAAAAACTGTTTTTT.

This clone appeared a single time. The genes are TRBV7-8 and TRBJ1-4, with no clear D. Germline V gene data show CDR1 as SGHVS and CDR2 as FQNEAQ. V lost 3 bases and J lost 0, with 11 bases in between. The CDR3 covers 16 residues. CDR3 sequence (DNA): TGTGCCAGCAGCTTGGGAAACGGTGCAACTAATGAAAAACTGTTTTTT. Protein product: CASSLGNGATNEKLFF.

On this clone itself: Other DNA sequences in this sample translate to the same CDR3. The rearrangement uses TRBV15 and TRBJ1-4; possibly TRBD1 for D (5 bases). CDR3 size: 13 residues. CDR1 LNHNV and CDR2 YYDKDF come from the germline V gene (reference sequence). V was cut by 1 base and J by 8 bases, with 8 bases left in between. CDR3 nucleotides: TGTGCCACCAGCAGAGGGGGGGTAGAAAAACTGTTTTTT. Residues: CATSRGGVEKLFF. Full variable domain (missing parts from reference TRBV15 and TRBJ1-4): DAMVIQNPRYQVTQFGKPVTLSCSQTLNHNVMYWYQQKSSQAPKLLFHYYDKDFNNEADTPDNFQSRRPNTSFCFLDIRSPGLGDTAMYLCATSRGGVEKLFFGSGTQLSVL.

To note about this clone: Other DNA sequences within the sample encode an identical CDR3. V and J are TRBV15 and TRBJ2-6; tentatively, D is TRBD1 (5 bases). V was cut by 3 bases and J by 2 bases, with 8 bases left in between. The CDR3 is 15 amino acids. Per the germline V gene, CDR1 is LNHNV and CDR2 is YYDKDF (reference sequence). The CDR3 loop reads CATSSQGTGANVLTF. DNA for the CDR3: TGTGCCACCAGCAGTCAGGGTACTGGGGCCAACGTCCTGACTTTC.

Details on this clone: Within the sample, other DNA sequences also encode this same CDR3. The genes are TRBV5-1 and TRBJ1-2; 9 bases map to TRBD1. CDR3 length: 14 residues. The germline V gene encodes CDR1 SGHRS and CDR2 YFSETQ. V lost 0 bases, J lost 5 bases, and 2 bases stayed unmatched. CDR3 nucleotide sequence: TGCGCCAGCAGCTTGGAAGGGACAGGGTATGGCTACACCTTC. Translation gives CASSLEGTGYGYTF. Together with reference TRBV5-1 and TRBJ1-2, the CDR3 gives the full variable domain: KAGVTQTPRYLIKTRGQQVTLSCSPISGHRSVSWYQQTPGQGLQFLFEYFSETQRNKGNFPGRFSGRQFSNSRSEMNVSTLELGDSALYLCASSLEGTGYGYTFGSGTRLTVV.

V usage is TRBV10-2 and J usage is TRBJ1-3, with TRBD1 identical over 7 bases. After removal of 4 bases from V and 2 bases from J, the junction contained 5 bases not matched to a gene. This CDR3 contains 15 residues. CDR1 is WSHSY and CDR2 is SAAADI in the germline V gene. The CDR3 reads CASSATGTAGNTIYF. CDR3 coding DNA: TGCGCCAGCAGTGCGACAGGGACGGCTGGAAACACCATATATTTT.

This clone has a single count. Different DNA sequences within this sample yield the same CDR3. The chain recombines TRBV28 with TRBJ2-7; D is unclear. The CDR3 spans 10 residues. The V gene lost 5 bases and the J gene lost 4 bases, with 3 bases spanning the gap. Germline V lookup: CDR1 MDHEN, CDR2 SYDVKM. The CDR3 protein is CASSTYEQYF. The DNA for the CDR3 is TGTGCCAGCAGTACTTACGAGCAGTACTTC.

V and J are TRBV11-2 and TRBJ1-1, with D perhaps TRBD1 (6 bases). The germline CDR1 and CDR2 sequences are SGHAT and FQNNGV. V was cut by 0 bases and J by 2 bases, with 22 bases left in between. The CDR3 is 19 amino acids. The DNA of the CDR3 is TGTGCCAGCAGCTTAGATAGTAGGGGGATAGGGCCCCGAAACACTGAAGCTTTCTTT. Amino acid sequence: CASSLDSRGIGPRNTEAFF.

This chain uses TRBV30 with TRBJ2-6; a possible D gene is TRBD2 (5 bases). V was clipped by 4 bases and J by 3 bases, with 7 bases between them. The CDR3 is 13 amino acids. Germline V gene data show CDR1 as GTSNPN and CDR2 as SVGIG (reference sequence). This chain's CDR3 is CAWMGSGANVLTF. CDR3 nucleotides: TGTGCCTGGATGGGGAGTGGGGCCAACGTCCTGACTTTC.

This clone was counted only a few times. The chain is built from TRBV30 and TRBJ1-1; D uncertain. V was clipped by 0 bases and J by 9 bases, with 5 bases between them. From germline, CDR1 is GTSNPN and CDR2 SVGIG (reference sequence). The CDR3 contains 10 residues. CDR3 in amino acids: CAWSVSQAFF. DNA of the CDR3: TGTGCCTGGAGTGTCTCCCAAGCTTTCTTT.

The chain employs TRBV5-1 and TRBJ1-2; TRBD1 matches 8 bases. CDR1 is SGHRS and CDR2 is YFSETQ in the germline V gene. The CDR3 totals 15 residues. The ends lost 3 bases at V and 7 bases at J; junction bases unmatched: 11. CDR3 region: CASSSQGAMFGGYTF. The CDR3 bases are TGCGCCAGCAGCTCTCAGGGGGCCATGTTTGGTGGCTACACCTTC.

The V and J genes are TRBV11-2 and TRBJ2-3; D is possibly TRBD2 (6 bases). The CDR3 has 15 residues. CDR1 is SGHAT, CDR2 FQNNGV, per germline. V was pared by 3 bases and J by 0 bases, with 10 bases between. The CDR3 region has the DNA TGTGCCAGCAGCTTCGCCGGGAGCAGCACAGATACGCAGTATTTT. Translated: CASSFAGSSTDTQYF.

J is TRBJ2-7 and V is TRBV28; D is undetermined. Germline-derived CDR1 and CDR2 are MDHEN and SYDVKM. This CDR3 spans 12 amino acids. The CDR3 DNA sequence: TGTGCTCGCCAGCTCGCGGTGGGGGAGCAGTACTTC. As protein: CARQLAVGEQYF.

The genes are TRBV5-4 and TRBJ1-1; weak D call: TRBD1 (6 bases). The CDR3 runs to 13 residues. Deletions cut 9 bases from V and 4 bases from J, with 16 bases between. Germline V gene lookup returns CDR1 SGHNT and CDR2 YYREEE (reference sequence). Written as DNA, the CDR3 is TGTGCCACCTCCACAGGGTCCGGCACTGAAGCTTTCTTT. This translates into CATSTGSGTEAFF.

V usage is TRBV19 and J usage is TRBJ2-2; 9 bases are shared with TRBD2. CDR1 and CDR2 (germline): LNHDA, SQIVND (reference sequence). CDR3 length: 19 residues. The J segment lost 1 base and the V segment lost 6 bases, leaving 15 bases of the junction unmatched. CDR3 DNA sequence: TGTGCCAGTAGCCCCCCGAGTCTAGCACTAGCGGGGAACACCGGGGAGCTGTTTTTT. As protein: CASSPPSLALAGNTGELFF.

This clone appeared a single time. The chain combines TRBV23-1 with TRBJ1-4; D unresolved. TRBV23-1 is given ORF status, its function remaining uncertain. The CDR3 sequence is 13 residues long. V dropped 8 bases and J dropped 0 bases, with 7 bases sitting between them. The CDR3 region is CASRVATNEKLFF. The CDR3 DNA is TGCGCCAGCCGGGTTGCAACTAATGAAAAACTGTTTTTT.

This clone was observed a few times. The V call is TRBV9, the J call TRBJ1-1, with unresolved D. This CDR3 is built from 13 residues. The germline V gene has CDR1 SGDLS and CDR2 YYNGEE. V was clipped by 4 bases and J by 3 bases, with 10 bases between them. The CDR3 DNA follows: TGTGCCAGCAGCATATCGACGGACACTGAAGCTTTCTTT. Its protein product is CASSISTDTEAFF.